Sequencing of this T cell receptor (beta chain) was carried out in a study of identical twins. The CDR3 runs 14 residues. V trimming: 6 bases; J trimming: 7 bases; junction bases outside the gene matches: 3. Germline assignment: CDR1 ENHRY and CDR2 SYGVKD. Study-wide results and caveats: Models came in too low on out-of-frame TCR alpha sharing in monozygotic twins. A cross-sectional statistical analysis, not follow-up of the same donors, supported the conclusions. Cord blood beta clonotypes present at high abundance carried fewer insertions; no such pattern appeared in memory repertoires.

In its sample, this clonotype was seen many times. The antigen is undetermined. From the 5' RACE reads, TCRdb called clonotypes with MiXCR, one entry per CDR3 protein. The sample holds around 650,000 distinct CDR3 sequences, about 7.6% seen once. These data also formed part of another study, on yellow fever vaccine responses in identical twins. From that report: The authors reported partly convergent, partly personalized vaccine responses in identical twins.

The receptor was isolated from a woman younger than 30 in good health. Specimen: PBMCs. J is TRBJ1-6 and V is TRBV10-3; 10 bases align to TRBD1. CDR3 coding DNA: TGTGCCATCAGGGGGGACAGGGGAAATTCACCCCTCCACTTT. Protein product: CAIRGDRGNSPLHF.